The 25 T cell receptor beta chains presented below share a single source sample, sequenced in a study of Ad26.COV2.S vaccination and SARS-CoV-2 variants. Indicated treatment: 15 to 20 received Ad26.COV2.S at low or high dose, single or two shots; several received placebo; per-sample allocation not given. Sampling was done on day 63 after the first vaccine or placebo injection. Some clones are missing from TCRdb's copy, which holds only in-frame ones; the method was immunoSEQ multiplex PCR. This sample has about 400,000 clones, with 70% to 90% found just once. The specimen was peripheral blood, collected in a trial of Ad26.COV2.S vaccine versus placebo. Receptors were obtained from a person between 18 and 60 years old who received the Ad26.COV2.S COVID-19 vaccine or a placebo.

The rearrangement joins TRBV5-5 to TRBJ2-5; D ambiguous. The V end was cut by 4 bases, the J end by 4 bases, with 11 bases between. This CDR3 comprises 13 residues. Germline CDR1 and CDR2: SGHKS and YYEKEE (reference sequence). CDR3 sequence reads: CASSLEYRETQYF. CDR3 nucleotides: TGTGCCAGCAGCCTGGAGTATCGAGAGACCCAGTACTTC.

The rearrangement joins TRBV9 to TRBJ2-2; 10 nucleotides align to TRBD1. The CDR3 is 15 residues long. CDR1 SGDLS and CDR2 YYNGEE come from the germline V gene. V was clipped by 4 bases and J by 6 bases; unmatched bases: 6. The CDR3, as DNA: TGTGCCAGCAGCACGACAGGGGGCGAGGCCGGGGAGCTGTTTTTT. Its protein product is CASSTTGGEAGELFF. Variable domain in full (rest from reference TRBV9 and TRBJ2-2): DSGVTQTPKHLITATGQRVTLRCSPRSGDLSVYWYQQSLDQGLQFLIQYYNGEERAKGNILERFSAQQFPDLHSELNLSSLELGDSALYFCASSTTGGEAGELFFGEGSRLTVL.

CDR3 sequence: CAIQARGYEQYF. CDR3 coding DNA: TGTGCCATCCAGGCCAGAGGCTACGAGCAGTACTTC. The V gene is TRBV2, the J gene TRBJ2-7; D not certain. Germline lookup yields CDR1 SNHLY and CDR2 FYNNEI. With 10 bases removed from V and 3 bases from J, the gap between germline ends came to 13 bases. This CDR3 has 12 amino acids.

This clone has a single count. V is TRBV7-8 and J is TRBJ2-7; D unclear. Per germline, CDR1 SGHVS and CDR2 FQNEAQ. CDR3 size: 14 residues. V lost 2 bases and J lost 5, with 13 bases in between. This chain's CDR3 is CASSLLGLFDEQYF. The CDR3 nucleotides are TGTGCCAGCAGCTTACTAGGCTTGTTCGACGAGCAGTACTTC.

Comments on this clone: The sample holds other DNA sequences that translate to the same CDR3. The chain carries TRBV28 and TRBJ2-7; a weak D match, TRBD2 (6 bases). CDR3 size: 13 residues. Between the trimmed V and J ends, which lost 2 bases and 1 base, there was a span of 6 bases. The germline gives CDR1 MDHEN, CDR2 SYDVKM. The chain's CDR3 is CASSLGGSYEQYF. The CDR3 bases are TGTGCCAGCAGTTTAGGAGGGTCCTACGAGCAGTACTTC.

This sequence joins TRBV5-8 and TRBJ1-1; D remains ambiguous. This CDR3 has 14 residues. Per the germline V gene, CDR1 is SGHTS and CDR2 is YDEGEE. V was pared by 1 base and J by 1 base, with 8 bases between. CDR3 residues: CASSLRQTNTEAFF. CDR3 in DNA: TGTGCCAGCAGCTTGAGGCAGACGAACACTGAAGCTTTCTTT.

The chain carries TRBV7-3 and TRBJ2-2; no clear D gene. The CDR3 extends over 15 amino acids. Looked up from germline, CDR1 is SGHTA and CDR2 is FQGTGA. Deletions cut 5 bases from V and 1 base from J, with 11 bases between. The CDR3 is CASSPGGLNTGELFF. The DNA of the CDR3 is TGTGCCAGCAGCCCAGGCGGATTGAACACCGGGGAGCTGTTTTTT. The entire variable domain, with the rest obtained from reference TRBV7-3 and TRBJ2-2, is as follows: GAGVSQTPSNKVTEKGKYVELRCDPISGHTALYWYRQSLGQGPEFLIYFQGTGAADDSGLPNDRFFAVRPEGSVSTLKIQRTERGDSAVYLCASSPGGLNTGELFFGEGSRLTVL.

The chain uses TRBV5-5 and TRBJ2-5; D gene unclear. The V gene lost 4 bases and the J gene lost 2 bases, with 6 bases spanning the gap. Germline values: CDR1 SGHKS, CDR2 YYEKEE (reference sequence). CDR3 length: 12 amino acids. CDR3 sequence (DNA): TGTGCCAGCAGCCCGGGTCAAGAGACCCAGTACTTC. Its protein is CASSPGQETQYF.

This clone was counted between two and nine times. The V call is TRBV28, the J call TRBJ1-3; 8 bases are a match to TRBD1. CDR3 size: 14 residues. CDR1 MDHEN and CDR2 SYDVKM come from the germline V gene. With 2 bases clipped from V and 9 bases from J, the junction kept 6 bases outside the gene matches. DNA of the CDR3: TGTGCCAGCAGTTTACTGGACAGGGCGGTCACCATATATTTT. It is translated as CASSLLDRAVTIYF.

V is TRBV19 and J is TRBJ2-7; TRBD1 or TRBD2 may be the D gene (6 bases each). Germline V gives CDR1 LNHDA, CDR2 SQIVND (reference sequence). Trimming removed 2 bases at V and 0 bases at J, with 11 bases between. The CDR3 extends over 15 amino acids. DNA of the CDR3: TGTGCCAGTAGTATAACCGGGGGCAGCTCCTACGAGCAGTACTTC. Protein product: CASSITGGSSYEQYF.

The chain recombines TRBV6-4 with TRBJ2-1; 8 nucleotides agree with TRBD2. The CDR3 totals 15 residues. V dropped 4 bases and J dropped 0; count of bases not matched to a gene: 2. Germline V gene data show CDR1 as MRHNA and CDR2 as SNTAGT. The CDR3, as DNA: TGTGCCAGCAGTGCGAGCGGGAGCTCCTACAATGAGCAGTTCTTC. This sequence encodes CASSASGSSYNEQFF.

The V and J genes are TRBV15 and TRBJ2-5; 9 bases fit TRBD2. The CDR3 has 15 residues. V lost 0 bases and J lost 5; bases outside the gene matches: 4. CDR1 is LNHNV and CDR2 is YYDKDF in the germline V gene (reference sequence). The CDR3 is CATSREPSGMETQYF. The CDR3 DNA follows: TGTGCCACCAGCAGAGAGCCTAGCGGGATGGAGACCCAGTACTTC.

The V gene is TRBV5-1, the J gene TRBJ2-7; TRBD2 aligns across 11 bases. The CDR3 covers 13 residues. Per the germline V gene, CDR1 is SGHRS and CDR2 is YFSETQ. Unmatched junction bases numbered 0, after V lost 0 bases and J lost 7 bases. CDR3 nucleotide sequence: TGCGCCAGCAGCTTGGGGACTAGCGGGGAGCAGTACTTC. Its translation: CASSLGTSGEQYF.

The J gene is TRBJ2-7, the V gene TRBV28, with TRBD2 matching 11 bases. V was pared by 6 bases and J by 1 base, with 8 bases of the junction left unmatched. CDR1 and CDR2 from the germline V gene are MDHEN and SYDVKM. CDR3 length equals 16 residues. The CDR3 DNA is TGTGCCAGCAGGGCTTTGGGACTAGCGGAATCCTACGAGCAGTACTTC. Translating it yields CASRALGLAESYEQYF.

The chain combines TRBV5-8 with TRBJ1-5; the match to TRBD1 covers 9 bases. The germline gives CDR1 SGHTS, CDR2 YDEGEE. Losses at the gene ends were 4 bases for V and 6 bases for J; bases not matched to a gene: 8. This CDR3 is built from 15 residues. CDR3 protein: CASSPDRGVGQPQHF. CDR3 coding DNA: TGTGCCAGCAGCCCGGACAGGGGAGTCGGTCAGCCCCAGCATTTT. The full variable domain, its missing parts supplied by reference TRBV5-8 and TRBJ1-5, is EAGVTQSPTHLIKTRGQQATLRCSPISGHTSVYWYQQALGLGLQFLLWYDEGEERNRGNFPPRFSGRQFPNYSSELNVNALELEDSALYLCASSPDRGVGQPQHFGDGTRLSIL.

The chain couples TRBV30 to TRBJ2-7; TRBD1 matches at 10 bases. J was trimmed by 6 bases and V by 5 bases; bases with no gene match: 7. CDR1 and CDR2 (germline): GTSNPN, SVGIG (reference sequence). This CDR3 region has 13 residues. For the CDR3, the DNA is TGTGCCTGGTGTACGACAGGGGGCAGCGAGCAGTACTTC. Its translation: CAWCTTGGSEQYF.

V and J are TRBV27 and TRBJ2-4; 10 bases are a match to TRBD2. The V gene end was trimmed by 3 bases and the J gene end by 6 bases; junction bases not matched to a gene: 14. The germline gives CDR1 MNHEY, CDR2 SMNVEV (reference sequence). This CDR3 comprises 18 residues. The CDR3 sequence: CASSLGRSSGSSGNIQYF. The CDR3 DNA follows: TGTGCCAGCAGTTTGGGCCGGTCTAGCGGGAGTTCTGGAAACATTCAGTACTTC.

The chain links TRBV5-5 to TRBJ2-3; 7 positions match TRBD1. The ends lost 4 bases at V and 2 bases at J; junction bases unmatched: 4. The CDR3 has 14 amino acids. Germline CDR1 and CDR2: SGHKS and YYEKEE (reference sequence). For the CDR3, the DNA is TGTGCCAGCAGCCCGGACAGGCCCACAGATACGCAGTATTTT. It yields the protein CASSPDRPTDTQYF.

The CDR3 sequence: CASSQWISGTSGPTDTQYF. CDR3 DNA: TGTGCCAGCAGCCAATGGATTTCCGGGACTAGCGGCCCCACAGATACGCAGTATTTT. This chain uses TRBV3-1 (or the pseudogene TRBV3-2) with TRBJ2-3, with 11 bases matching TRBD2. J gave up 2 bases and V 2 bases, and 12 bases lay outside the gene matches. CDR3 length: 19 residues. Germline CDR1 reads LGHDT; CDR2 reads YNNKEL (reference sequence).

The gene calls are TRBV28 and TRBJ1-1; 7 bases match TRBD1. The CDR3 has 17 amino acids. Per the germline V gene, CDR1 is MDHEN and CDR2 is SYDVKM. J lost 5 bases, V lost 4 bases, and 16 bases had no gene match. The DNA of the CDR3 is TGTGCCAGCAGTTCCCTAGAGTTACAGGGGAGGGGGACTGAAGCTTTCTTT. Translation gives CASSSLELQGRGTEAFF.

This clone appeared once. This chain connects TRBV15 to TRBJ2-7, with D unresolved. The CDR3 extends over 14 amino acids. The V and J ends lost 3 bases and 4 bases respectively, with 13 bases between them. In germline, CDR1 is LNHNV, CDR2 YYDKDF (reference sequence). The CDR3, as DNA: TGTGCCACCAGCAGGTCCCAATGGGGTTACGAGCAGTACTTC. Protein: CATSRSQWGYEQYF.

This sequence joins TRBV4-3 and TRBJ1-2; D is perhaps TRBD1 (5 bases). The germline CDR1 and CDR2 sequences are LGHNA and YSLEER. Trimming stripped 1 base from V and 4 bases from J, with 10 bases between. This CDR3 is built from 14 residues. As DNA, the CDR3 is TGCGCCAGCAGCCAAGGAGGGGAAATCTATGGCTACACCTTC. It codes for CASSQGGEIYGYTF.

The chain recombines TRBV28 with TRBJ1-2; possible D gene TRBD1, 6 bases. The CDR3 has 14 amino acids. The germline V gene has CDR1 MDHEN and CDR2 SYDVKM. The V end was cut by 7 bases, the J end by 0 bases, with 12 bases between. The DNA of the CDR3 is TGTGCCAGCACCTTAGGGGGAACTAACTATGGCTACACCTTC. It specifies CASTLGGTNYGYTF.

The chain employs TRBV11-2 and TRBJ2-3; a weak D match, TRBD1 (6 bases). V lost 2 bases and J lost 3, with 12 bases in between. The germline gives CDR1 SGHAT, CDR2 FQNNGV. This CDR3 comprises 15 residues. The DNA of the CDR3 is TGTGCCAGCAGCTTACTTGGCCAGGGGACAGATACGCAGTATTTT. Translating gives CASSLLGQGTDTQYF. The full variable domain, in which reference TRBV11-2 and TRBJ2-3 provide the parts outside the CDR3, is EAGVAQSPRYKIIEKRQSVAFWCNPISGHATLYWYQQILGQGPKLLIQFQNNGVVDDSQLPKDRFSAERLKGVDSTLKIQPAKLEDSAVYLCASSLLGQGTDTQYFGPGTRLTVL.

The CDR3 region is CASSLPGQGHNEQFF. The CDR3 region has the DNA TGTGCCAGCAGCCTACCGGGACAGGGGCACAATGAGCAGTTCTTC. This sequence joins TRBV5-8 and TRBJ2-1; 10 bases align to TRBD1. The J segment lost 5 bases and the V segment lost 4 bases, leaving 6 bases of the junction unmatched. The length of the CDR3 is 15 residues. CDR1 and CDR2 (germline): SGHTS, YDEGEE.